What follows are 7 T cell receptor beta chains derived from one specimen sequenced in a study of blood T cell repertoires in COVID-19. Assay used: immunoSEQ multiplex PCR; TCRdb lists only in-frame clones, some missing. Among about 150,000 clones listed, around four fifths were seen once. Sequenced: peripheral blood. These receptor sequences come from a woman aged 60-75 years with acute or convalescent COVID-19.

This chain links TRBV14 with TRBJ2-2, with TRBD1 matching 10 bases. The V gene's germline CDR1 is SGHDN and CDR2 FVKESK. This CDR3 comprises 19 residues. Trimming removed 4 bases from V and 1 base from J; junction bases left unmatched: 12. CDR3 residues: CASSLLPGQGRWNTGELFF. As DNA, the CDR3 is TGTGCCAGCAGCCTACTACCGGGACAGGGGCGGTGGAACACCGGGGAGCTGTTTTTT.

The V call is TRBV7-6, the J call TRBJ1-2; D might be TRBD1 (5 bases). The germline CDR1 and CDR2 sequences are SGHVS and FNYEAQ. This CDR3 region has 13 residues. V dropped 3 bases and J dropped 6 bases, with 11 bases sitting between them. Here the CDR3 DNA reads TGTGCCAGCAGCTTGACAGCGGGTAATGGCTACACCTTC. This encodes CASSLTAGNGYTF.

V and J are TRBV28 and TRBJ1-5; 12 bases are shared with TRBD1. Germline CDR1 reads MDHEN; CDR2 reads SYDVKM. Unmatched junction bases numbered 7, after V lost 5 bases and J lost 2 bases. This CDR3 has 17 residues. CDR3 DNA: TGTGCCAGCAGTCGGGACAGGGGGCTTGAGGGCAATCAGCCCCAGCATTTT. Its protein is CASSRDRGLEGNQPQHF.

The gene calls are TRBV6-5 and TRBJ2-1; 9 bases are shared with TRBD1. The CDR3 runs to 16 residues. V dropped 4 bases and J dropped 3; count of bases not matched to a gene: 7. Germline V gene data show CDR1 as MNHEY and CDR2 as SVGAGI. The CDR3 reads CASSSNPGQGYNEQFF. The CDR3, as DNA: TGTGCCAGCAGTTCGAACCCGGGACAGGGCTACAATGAGCAGTTCTTC.

The chain has TRBV5-1 and TRBJ2-3, with 8 nucleotides matching TRBD2. Germline CDR1 SGHRS, CDR2 YFSETQ. There are 15 residues in the CDR3. The trim removed 1 base at V and 3 bases at J, leaving 4 bases unmatched. CDR3 in amino acids: CASSLRGGITDTQYF. In DNA form, the CDR3 reads TGCGCCAGCAGCTTGCGCGGGGGGATTACAGATACGCAGTATTTT. The full variable domain, in which reference TRBV5-1 and TRBJ2-3 provide the parts outside the CDR3, is KAGVTQTPRYLIKTRGQQVTLSCSPISGHRSVSWYQQTPGQGLQFLFEYFSETQRNKGNFPGRFSGRQFSNSRSEMNVSTLELGDSALYLCASSLRGGITDTQYFGPGTRLTVL.

The chain uses TRBV5-4 and TRBJ1-1, with 8 bases aligning to TRBD1. Germline assignment: CDR1 SGHNT and CDR2 YYREEE (reference sequence). V was clipped by 4 bases and J by 6 bases; unmatched bases: 8. The CDR3 sequence is 14 residues long. CDR3 residues: CASSQPGGWAEAFF. DNA of the CDR3: TGTGCCAGCAGCCAACCAGGGGGCTGGGCTGAAGCTTTCTTT.

This chain uses TRBV10-3 with TRBJ2-3, with D hard to call. Per the germline V gene, CDR1 is ENHRY and CDR2 is SYGVKD. CDR3 length: 13 amino acids. The ends were cut back, 4 bases at V and 4 bases at J, with 9 bases in the middle. This chain's CDR3 is CAISARLADTQYF. The CDR3 DNA follows: TGTGCCATCAGTGCCAGACTGGCAGATACGCAGTATTTT.